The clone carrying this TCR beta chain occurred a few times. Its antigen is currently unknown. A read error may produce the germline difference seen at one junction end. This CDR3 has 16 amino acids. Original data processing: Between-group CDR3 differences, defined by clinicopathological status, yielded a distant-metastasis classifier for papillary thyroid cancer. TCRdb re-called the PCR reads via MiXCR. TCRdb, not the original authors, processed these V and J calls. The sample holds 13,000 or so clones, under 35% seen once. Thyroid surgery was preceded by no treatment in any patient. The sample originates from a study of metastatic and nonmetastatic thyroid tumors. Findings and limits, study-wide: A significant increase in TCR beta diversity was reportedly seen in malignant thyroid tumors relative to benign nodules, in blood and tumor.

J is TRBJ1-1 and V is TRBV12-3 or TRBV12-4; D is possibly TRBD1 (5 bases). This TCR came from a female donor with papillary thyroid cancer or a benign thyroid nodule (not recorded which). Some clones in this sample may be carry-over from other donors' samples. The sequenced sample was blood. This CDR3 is CASIRDRTNMDTGAFF. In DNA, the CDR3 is TGTGCCAGCATCCGAGACCGGACTAACATGGACACTGGAGCTTTCTTT.